This T cell receptor (beta chain) was captured in a study of CD8 T cells in ankylosing spondylitis. This clonotype was seen a handful of times. No antigen is known for it. Making the TCR beta libraries involved quantitative 5'-RACE with molecular barcodes. TCRdb ran MiXCR on the 5' RACE reads and lists one entry per CDR3 protein. The sample lists about 200,000 distinct CDR3 sequences; around 13% were seen once. Findings of the study overall: Disease-linked clones proved CD8+ and comparatively uncommon in peripheral blood.

The length of the CDR3 is 12 residues. CDR1 SNHLY and CDR2 FYNNEI come from the germline V gene. The ends were cut back, 4 bases at V and 3 bases at J, with 6 bases in the middle. The clonotype was recovered from a male donor with ankylosing spondylitis or in good health (not recorded which). This chain uses TRBV2 with TRBJ1-1; D is uncertain. The sequenced sample was blood, either unsorted or a sorted T cell fraction (not recorded which). CDR3 nucleotides: TGTGCCAGCAGTGTGAGGTACACTGAAGCTTTCTTT. Translated: CASSVRYTEAFF.